A single sample is the source of the 30 T cell receptor beta chains below, sequenced in a study of blood T cell repertoires in COVID-19. Here immunoSEQ multiplex PCR was the method, and the copy in TCRdb shows in-frame clones only, minus some. The sample shows about 140,000 clones, over 60% of them seen only once. The sequencing input was peripheral blood. The receptor source for this set is a woman in her fifties or sixties with active or convalescent COVID-19.

The chain is built from TRBV5-6 and TRBJ2-7, with 11 bases matching TRBD1. Germline V gene data show CDR1 as SGHDT and CDR2 as YYEEEE. The V and J ends lost 5 bases and 7 bases, in that order; junction bases with no gene match: 5. This CDR3 is 13 amino acids long. The CDR3 DNA reads as TGTGCCAGCAGTTCCGGGACAGGGGGAGAGCAGTACTTC. Translation: CASSSGTGGEQYF.

The rearrangement uses TRBV11-2 and TRBJ2-2; D is possibly TRBD2 (5 bases). V dropped 0 bases and J dropped 5 bases, with 10 bases sitting between them. This CDR3 region has 15 residues. In germline, CDR1 is SGHAT, CDR2 FQNNGV. The CDR3 nucleotides are TGTGCCAGCAGCTTAGATCTTCCGGGAACCGGGGAGCTGTTTTTT. Encoded protein: CASSLDLPGTGELFF.

The chain couples TRBV29-1 to TRBJ2-2; 9 bases are shared with TRBD1. The J segment lost 4 bases and the V segment lost 7 bases, leaving 22 bases of the junction unmatched. The CDR3 sequence is 19 residues long. From germline, CDR1 is SQVTM and CDR2 ANQGSEA. CDR3 sequence reads: CSEKRNGQGTDDGTGELFF. In DNA, the CDR3 is TGCAGCGAGAAACGAAATGGACAGGGGACCGACGACGGCACCGGGGAGCTGTTTTTT.

The V gene is TRBV7-9, the J gene TRBJ2-1; 13 bases line up with TRBD2. The CDR3 covers 18 residues. V lost 0 bases to trimming and J lost 3 bases; unmatched junction nucleotides: 5. Germline CDR1 reads SEHNR; CDR2 reads FQNEAQ (reference sequence). CDR3 in DNA: TGTGCCAGCAGCTTAGCGGGACTAGCGGGATGGGGCTACAATGAGCAGTTCTTC. Amino acid sequence: CASSLAGLAGWGYNEQFF.

This clone is a singleton in its sample. J is TRBJ2-3 and V is TRBV5-1; 9 nucleotides line up with TRBD2. J was trimmed by 3 bases and V by 1 base; bases with no gene match: 6. Germline V gene sequence: CDR1 SGHRS, CDR2 YFSETQ. This CDR3 contains 16 residues. The CDR3 sequence is CASSLNLAGETDTQYF. CDR3 bases: TGCGCCAGCAGCTTGAATTTAGCGGGAGAAACAGATACGCAGTATTTT.

V usage is TRBV18 and J usage is TRBJ2-6; D unresolved. This CDR3 contains 14 residues. Trimming took off 3 bases at V and 0 bases at J, with 3 bases between the two ends. Germline V gene lookup returns CDR1 KGHSH and CDR2 LQKENI. The CDR3 nucleotides are TGTGCCAGCTCACCCGGCTCTGGGGCCAACGTCCTGACTTTC. This translates into CASSPGSGANVLTF.

The CDR3 loop reads CASSYRTPLRGTEAFF. CDR3 DNA: TGTGCCAGCAGTTACCGTACCCCGCTAAGGGGCACTGAAGCTTTCTTT. The chain employs TRBV6-2 or TRBV6-3 and TRBJ1-1, with D tentatively TRBD1 (5 bases). Germline CDR1 reads MNHEY; CDR2 reads SVGEGT. V lost 2 bases, J lost 4 bases, and 17 bases lay in between. The length of the CDR3 is 16 residues.

The rearrangement joins TRBV19 to TRBJ1-5; D remains unclear. This CDR3 region has 16 residues. Germline CDR1 and CDR2: LNHDA and SQIVND (reference sequence). Deletions cut 5 bases from V and 1 base from J, with 15 bases between. The CDR3: CASSLTGIESNQPQHF. CDR3 DNA: TGTGCCAGTAGTCTCACGGGGATAGAAAGCAATCAGCCCCAGCATTTT. Full variable domain (outside the CDR3, taken from reference TRBV19 and TRBJ1-5): DGGITQSPKYLFRKEGQNVTLSCEQNLNHDAMYWYRQDPGQGLRLIYYSQIVNDFQKGDIAEGYSVSREKKESFPLTVTSAQKNPTAFYLCASSLTGIESNQPQHFGDGTRLSIL.

V and J are TRBV2 and TRBJ2-7; D may be TRBD2 (5 bases). The CDR3 is 13 residues long. Germline V CDR1 and CDR2: SNHLY, FYNNEI. V was trimmed by 6 bases and J by 6 bases, leaving 15 bases between them. CDR3: CASSRTRDLEQYF. The CDR3, as DNA: TGTGCCAGCAGCAGGACCCGGGATCTCGAGCAGTACTTC.

A few counts support this clone. The V gene is TRBV7-9, the J gene TRBJ2-7, with TRBD1 matching over 10 bases. From germline, CDR1 is SEHNR and CDR2 FQNEAQ (reference sequence). The CDR3 contains 14 residues. The ends lost 5 bases at V and 6 bases at J; junction bases unmatched: 7. The CDR3 sequence: CASSPDRGRSEQYF. CDR3 coding DNA: TGTGCCAGCAGCCCCGACAGGGGGCGCAGCGAGCAGTACTTC.

This clone was seen a handful of times. The rearrangement links TRBV7-3 to TRBJ2-1, with D possibly TRBD1 on 5 matching bases. Trimming stripped 4 bases from V and 9 bases from J, with 16 bases between. Germline lookup yields CDR1 SGHTA and CDR2 FQGTGA. This CDR3 spans 14 amino acids. CDR3 region: CASSSSLGTGEQFF. In nucleotides, the CDR3 is TGTGCCAGCAGCTCCTCGCTGGGAACAGGTGAGCAGTTCTTC.

The genes are TRBV28 and TRBJ2-7; TRBD2 agrees at 9 bases. The CDR3 runs to 14 residues. Germline CDR1 and CDR2: MDHEN and SYDVKM. Trimming at V came to 5 bases and at J to 0 bases, leaving 2 bases not matched to a gene. The CDR3 DNA reads as TGTGCCAGCAGTGTAGCGGGAGACTCCTACGAGCAGTACTTC. Encoded protein: CASSVAGDSYEQYF.

This chain uses TRBV6-1 with TRBJ1-1; 7 bases align to TRBD1. CDR3 length: 14 residues. J gave up 7 bases and V 3 bases, and 8 bases lay outside the gene matches. Germline CDR1 and CDR2: MNHNS and SASEGT. Here the CDR3 DNA reads TGTGCCAGCAGTGAGGAATGGGACAGTAGTGAAGCTTTCTTT. It codes for CASSEEWDSSEAFF.

V is TRBV7-8 and J is TRBJ1-4; D is undetermined. The CDR3 consists of 15 residues. Germline V gene lookup returns CDR1 SGHVS and CDR2 FQNEAQ. Trimming shortened V by 6 bases and J by 1 base, and 12 bases separated the two germline ends. This CDR3 is CASSHNRGTNEKLFF. CDR3 bases: TGTGCCAGCAGTCACAATCGGGGAACTAATGAAAAACTGTTTTTT.

The CDR3 region is CATSRDRRDEQYF. CDR3 nucleotide sequence: TGTGCCACCAGCAGGGACAGGCGGGACGAGCAGTACTTC. J is TRBJ2-7 and V is TRBV15, with 7 bases that match TRBD1. From germline, CDR1 is LNHNV and CDR2 YYDKDF (reference sequence). V shed 3 bases and J 5 bases; nucleotides not matched to a gene: 4. The CDR3 extends over 13 amino acids.

The chain recombines TRBV19 with TRBJ1-6; 7 bases are shared with TRBD1. The germline gives CDR1 LNHDA, CDR2 SQIVND (reference sequence). With 4 bases clipped from V and 4 bases from J, the junction kept 7 bases outside the gene matches. CDR3 length equals 16 residues. This CDR3 reads CASSTRTGGYNSPLHF. CDR3 in DNA: TGTGCCAGTAGTACTCGGACAGGAGGTTATAATTCACCCCTCCACTTT.

V and J are TRBV6-1 and TRBJ1-5; unclear D gene. The germline V gene has CDR1 MNHNS and CDR2 SASEGT. Trimming took off 0 bases at V and 9 bases at J, with 18 bases between the two ends. This CDR3 spans 16 amino acids. The CDR3 region is CASSEAPSTGTGPQHF. Written as DNA, the CDR3 is TGTGCCAGCAGTGAAGCGCCATCGACGGGAACTGGGCCCCAGCATTTT.

This rearrangement joins TRBV6-5 to TRBJ2-7, with TRBD1 matching over 7 bases. Germline V lookup: CDR1 MNHEY, CDR2 SVGAGI. This CDR3 comprises 14 residues. V lost 10 bases to trimming and J lost 3 bases; unmatched junction nucleotides: 12. The CDR3 nucleotides are TGTGCCACAGTCTGGGACAGCGGAATCTACGAGCAGTACTTC. The encoded protein is CATVWDSGIYEQYF.

The V and J genes are TRBV19 and TRBJ2-7; 7 positions agree with TRBD1. The CDR3 spans 14 residues. The germline gives CDR1 LNHDA, CDR2 SQIVND (reference sequence). V trimming: 4 bases; J trimming: 0 bases; junction bases outside the gene matches: 3. The CDR3 DNA follows: TGTGCCAGTAGTAGTGGGACAGTCTCCTACGAGCAGTACTTC. It is translated as CASSSGTVSYEQYF.

The rearrangement links TRBV11-2 to TRBJ2-7; 7 bases agree with TRBD1. V dropped 1 base and J dropped 4; count of bases not matched to a gene: 7. Germline CDR1 and CDR2: SGHAT and FQNNGV. CDR3 length: 15 residues. DNA for the CDR3: TGTGCCAGCAGCTTAGGAGGGGGCGCAGGGTACGAGCAGTACTTC. Translating gives CASSLGGGAGYEQYF.

V and J are TRBV4-3 and TRBJ2-7; tentatively, D is TRBD1 (5 bases). V lost 0 bases, J lost 2 bases, and 8 bases lay in between. CDR1 is LGHNA and CDR2 is YSLEER in the germline V gene. The CDR3 runs 14 residues. In nucleotides, the CDR3 is TGCGCCAGCAGCCAAGACGCAGGGCCCTACGAGCAGTACTTC. This sequence encodes CASSQDAGPYEQYF.

The chain combines TRBV30 with TRBJ1-4, with 9 bases lining up with TRBD1. J lost 4 bases, V lost 4 bases, and 4 bases had no gene match. Germline CDR1 is GTSNPN and CDR2 is SVGIG (reference sequence). This CDR3 contains 14 residues. CDR3 amino acids: CAWTQGQGNEKLFF. Written as DNA, the CDR3 is TGTGCCTGGACCCAGGGACAGGGTAATGAAAAACTGTTTTTT.

Many counts were recorded for this clone. The V gene is TRBV30, the J gene TRBJ2-3; 7 positions agree with TRBD1. The CDR3 spans 13 residues. Germline-derived CDR1 and CDR2 are GTSNPN and SVGIG (reference sequence). V gave up 3 bases and J gave up 2 bases; unmatched junction bases: 2. The CDR3, as DNA: TGTGCCTGGAGAGGGACAGTCACAGATACGCAGTATTTT. This encodes CAWRGTVTDTQYF. Full variable domain (rest looked up from reference TRBV30 and TRBJ2-3): SQTIHQWPATLVQPVGSPLSLECTVEGTSNPNLYWYRQAAGRGLQLLFYSVGIGQISSEVPQNLSASRPQDRQFILSSKKLLLSDSGFYLCAWRGTVTDTQYFGPGTRLTVL.

The V call is TRBV5-4, the J call TRBJ2-1; D may be TRBD2 (6 bases). Trimming left V 1 base short and J 8 bases short, with 10 bases between. There are 13 residues in the CDR3. CDR1 and CDR2 from the germline V gene are SGHNT and YYREEE (reference sequence). Here the CDR3 reads CASSLTSRDEQFF. The CDR3 DNA reads TGTGCCAGCAGCTTGACTAGCAGGGATGAGCAGTTCTTC.

The genes are TRBV7-3 and TRBJ2-3; weak D call: TRBD1 (5 bases). This CDR3 region has 17 residues. Trimming cost V 2 bases and J 1 base, with 16 bases left between them. The germline V gene has CDR1 SGHTA and CDR2 FQGTGA. This CDR3 reads CASSLYLTATGTDTQYF. The CDR3 DNA follows: TGTGCCAGCAGCTTATATCTGACAGCTACAGGCACAGATACGCAGTATTTT.

The J gene is TRBJ1-2, the V gene TRBV30, with D uncertain. The CDR3 runs 12 residues. Looked up from germline, CDR1 is GTSNPN and CDR2 is SVGIG (reference sequence). With 5 bases removed from V and 7 bases from J, the gap between germline ends came to 14 bases. CDR3 nucleotides: TGTGCCTGGTCTGGGCAGTCCGGTGGCTACACCTTC. The encoded protein is CAWSGQSGGYTF. Variable domain in full (rest from reference TRBV30 and TRBJ1-2): SQTIHQWPATLVQPVGSPLSLECTVEGTSNPNLYWYRQAAGRGLQLLFYSVGIGQISSEVPQNLSASRPQDRQFILSSKKLLLSDSGFYLCAWSGQSGGYTFGSGTRLTVV.

This clone was counted between two and nine times. V and J are TRBV6-2 or TRBV6-3 and TRBJ2-7, with a weak D call TRBD1 (5 bases). The CDR3 has 14 residues. V lost 4 bases and J lost 2, with 12 bases in between. Germline CDR1 reads MNHEY; CDR2 reads SVGEGT. The CDR3 loop reads CASSLGETTYEQYF. CDR3 nucleotides: TGTGCCAGCAGTTTAGGGGAAACCACCTACGAGCAGTACTTC.

This chain connects TRBV19 to TRBJ1-5; D unclear. The CDR3 has 15 amino acids. V shed 2 bases and J shed 5 bases, with 13 bases lying between them. CDR1 is LNHDA and CDR2 is SQIVND in the germline V gene (reference sequence). The CDR3 bases are TGTGCCAGTAGTATACCCCGAGTGGGAGATCAGCCCCAGCATTTT. This encodes CASSIPRVGDQPQHF. Combining the CDR3 with reference TRBV19 and TRBJ1-5 gives the whole variable domain DGGITQSPKYLFRKEGQNVTLSCEQNLNHDAMYWYRQDPGQGLRLIYYSQIVNDFQKGDIAEGYSVSREKKESFPLTVTSAQKNPTAFYLCASSIPRVGDQPQHFGDGTRLSIL.

The V gene is TRBV3-1 (or the pseudogene TRBV3-2), the J gene TRBJ1-1; D unclear. Per the germline V gene, CDR1 is LGHDT and CDR2 is YNNKEL (reference sequence). The CDR3 sequence is 14 residues long. Deletions cut 4 bases from V and 4 bases from J, with 13 bases between. CDR3 protein: CASSPLSGFTEAFF. Written as DNA, the CDR3 is TGTGCCAGCAGCCCTCTATCGGGGTTCACTGAAGCTTTCTTT.

This CDR3 reads CASSSPVLSGNTIYF. CDR3 nucleotide sequence: TGTGCCAGCAGCTCCCCGGTACTCTCTGGAAACACCATATATTTT. The chain joins TRBV7-9 to TRBJ1-3; no firm D call. Trimming took off 4 bases at V and 0 bases at J, with 10 bases between the two ends. Per the germline V gene, CDR1 is SEHNR and CDR2 is FQNEAQ (reference sequence). This CDR3 has 15 residues.